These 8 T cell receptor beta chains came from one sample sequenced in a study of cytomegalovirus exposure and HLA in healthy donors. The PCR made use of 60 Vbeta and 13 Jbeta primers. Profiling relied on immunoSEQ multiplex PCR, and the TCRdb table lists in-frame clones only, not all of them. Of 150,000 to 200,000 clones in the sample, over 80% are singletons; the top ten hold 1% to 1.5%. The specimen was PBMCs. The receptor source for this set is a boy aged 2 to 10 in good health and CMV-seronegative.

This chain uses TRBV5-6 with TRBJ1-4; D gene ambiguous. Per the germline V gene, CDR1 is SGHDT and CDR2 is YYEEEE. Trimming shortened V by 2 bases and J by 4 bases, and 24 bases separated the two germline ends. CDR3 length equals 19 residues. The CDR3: CASSFRVGASKLYNEKLFF. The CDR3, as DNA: TGTGCCAGCAGCTTTCGGGTAGGAGCCTCGAAGCTGTATAATGAAAAACTGTTTTTT.

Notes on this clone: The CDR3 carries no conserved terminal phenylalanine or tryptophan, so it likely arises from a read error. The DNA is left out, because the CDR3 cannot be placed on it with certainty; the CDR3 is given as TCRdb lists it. CDR3 protein: CASRRAGALI. The chain employs TRBV7-8 and TRBJ1-2. The CDR3 numbers 10 amino acids, ends counted. Germline assignment: CDR1 SGHVS and CDR2 FQNEAQ.

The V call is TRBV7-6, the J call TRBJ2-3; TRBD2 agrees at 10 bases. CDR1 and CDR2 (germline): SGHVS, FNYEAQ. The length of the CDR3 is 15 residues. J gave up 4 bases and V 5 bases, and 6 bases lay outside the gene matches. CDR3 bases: TGTGCCAGCAGCGATAGCGGGAGGAGGTCAGATACGCAGTATTTT. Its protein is CASSDSGRRSDTQYF. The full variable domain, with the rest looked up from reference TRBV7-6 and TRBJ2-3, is GAGVSQSPRYKVTKRGQDVALRCDPISGHVSLYWYRQALGQGPEFLTYFNYEAQQDKSGLPNDRFSAERPEGSISTLTIQRTEQRDSAMYRCASSDSGRRSDTQYFGPGTRLTVL.

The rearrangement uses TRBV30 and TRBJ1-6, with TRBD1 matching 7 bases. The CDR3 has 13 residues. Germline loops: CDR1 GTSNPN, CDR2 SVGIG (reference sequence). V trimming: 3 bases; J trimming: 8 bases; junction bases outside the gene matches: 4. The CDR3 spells CAWRQGSYSPLHF. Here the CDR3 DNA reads TGTGCCTGGAGACAGGGGTCATATTCACCCCTCCACTTT. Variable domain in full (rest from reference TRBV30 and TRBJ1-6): SQTIHQWPATLVQPVGSPLSLECTVEGTSNPNLYWYRQAAGRGLQLLFYSVGIGQISSEVPQNLSASRPQDRQFILSSKKLLLSDSGFYLCAWRQGSYSPLHFGNGTRLTVT.

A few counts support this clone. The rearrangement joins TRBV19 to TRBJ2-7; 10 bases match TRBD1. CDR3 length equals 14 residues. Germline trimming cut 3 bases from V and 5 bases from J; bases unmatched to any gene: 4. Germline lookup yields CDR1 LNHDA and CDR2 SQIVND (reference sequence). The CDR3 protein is CASSIVTGGNEQYF. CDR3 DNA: TGTGCCAGTAGTATTGTGACAGGGGGCAACGAGCAGTACTTC.

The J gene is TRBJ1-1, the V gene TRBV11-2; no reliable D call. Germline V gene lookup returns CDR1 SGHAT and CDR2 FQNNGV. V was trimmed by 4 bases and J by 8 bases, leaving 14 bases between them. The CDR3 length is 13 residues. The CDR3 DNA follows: TGTGCCAGCAGCTCCAGCATCCGGGTCGAAGCTTTCTTT. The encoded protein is CASSSSIRVEAFF.

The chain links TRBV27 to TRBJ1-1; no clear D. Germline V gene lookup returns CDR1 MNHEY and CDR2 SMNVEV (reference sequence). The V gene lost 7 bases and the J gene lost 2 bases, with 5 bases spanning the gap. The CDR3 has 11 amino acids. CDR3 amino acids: CASKRNTEAFF. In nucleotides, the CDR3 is TGTGCCAGCAAGAGAAACACTGAAGCTTTCTTT.

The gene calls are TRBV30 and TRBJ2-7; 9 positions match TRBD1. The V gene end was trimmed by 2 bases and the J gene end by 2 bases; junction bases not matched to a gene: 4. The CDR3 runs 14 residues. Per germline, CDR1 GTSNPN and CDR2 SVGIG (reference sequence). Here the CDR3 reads CAWSRGQGTYEQYF. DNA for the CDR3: TGTGCCTGGAGTAGGGGACAGGGTACCTACGAGCAGTACTTC.